This T cell receptor beta chain is from a study of cytotoxic CD8 clonotypes in ibrutinib-treated CLL. CDR3 length: 15 amino acids. Per germline, CDR1 SGHRS and CDR2 YFSETQ. V lost 0 bases to trimming and J lost 0 bases, with 9 bases between them. Deep sequencing aimed at 1 in 200,000 to 1 in 1 million T cells' resolution. Sequencing was performed with immunoSEQ multiplex PCR; in TCRdb, only in-frame clones are kept and a portion is missing. This table has 45,000 or so clones, about 57% appearing once. The sequenced sample was PBMCs, obtained after 24 months of ibrutinib treatment. This chain joins TRBV5-1 and TRBJ1-2; D is possibly TRBD1 (6 bases). The clonotype comes from a human donor with chronic lymphocytic leukemia. The CDR3 region is CASSLAAGANYGYTF. The CDR3 DNA reads as TGCGCCAGCAGCTTGGCGGCAGGGGCTAACTATGGCTACACCTTC.